This TCR beta chain was recorded in a study of T cell clones after liver transplantation. For the study at large: As an antigen-independent comparator, third-party-reactive TCRbeta sequences came from pre-transplant mixed lymphocyte reactions. Patients counted as tolerant after at least one year off all immunosuppression, enzymes not exceeding twice normal.

Measured with immunoSEQ multiplex PCR; TCRdb has only the in-frame clones, and not every one. The sample shows roughly 60,000 clones, around 70% of them seen only once. Unstimulated PBMCs were sorted into CD3+CD4+ and CD3+CD8+ populations. This specimen consisted of CD4+ T cells from blood, obtained at the approximately 15-month timepoint. The source of this sequence is a human patient who received a liver transplant. Some T cells may have originated in the graft donor.

CDR3 nucleotide sequence: TGTGCCAGCAGCAACAGGGTAGACTTCTACGAGCAGTACTTC. Protein sequence: CASSNRVDFYEQYF. This sequence joins TRBV28 and TRBJ2-7; tentative D call: TRBD1 (6 bases). Germline V gene sequence: CDR1 MDHEN, CDR2 SYDVKM. Trimming took off 6 bases at V and 3 bases at J, with 15 bases between the two ends. The CDR3 extends over 14 amino acids.